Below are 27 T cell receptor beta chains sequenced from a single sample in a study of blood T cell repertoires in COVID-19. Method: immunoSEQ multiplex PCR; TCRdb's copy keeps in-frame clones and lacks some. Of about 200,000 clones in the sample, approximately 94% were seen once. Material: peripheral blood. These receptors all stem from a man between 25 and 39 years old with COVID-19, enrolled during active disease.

The CDR3 nucleotides are TGCGCCAGCAGCCAGGGGCGTGGCAGGGACTACTACGAGCAGTACTTC. Translated, it gives CASSQGRGRDYYEQYF. The chain combines TRBV4-1 with TRBJ2-7; 7 bases are a match to TRBD2. The CDR3 covers 16 residues. CDR1 is MGHRA and CDR2 is YSYEKL in the germline V gene. The V and J ends lost 3 bases and 3 bases, in that order; junction bases with no gene match: 11.

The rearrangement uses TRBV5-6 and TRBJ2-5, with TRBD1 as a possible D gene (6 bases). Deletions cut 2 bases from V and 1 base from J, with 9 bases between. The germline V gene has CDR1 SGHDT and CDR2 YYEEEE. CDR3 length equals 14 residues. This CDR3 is CASSLTGLQETQYF. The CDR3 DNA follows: TGTGCCAGCAGCTTAACAGGGCTCCAAGAGACCCAGTACTTC.

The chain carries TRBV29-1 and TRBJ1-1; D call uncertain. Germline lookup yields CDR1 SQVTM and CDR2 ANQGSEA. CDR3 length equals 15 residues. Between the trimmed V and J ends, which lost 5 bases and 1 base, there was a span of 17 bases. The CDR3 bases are TGCAGCGTTTTAGTGGTCGGCGGCCAGAACACTGAAGCTTTCTTT. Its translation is CSVLVVGGQNTEAFF.

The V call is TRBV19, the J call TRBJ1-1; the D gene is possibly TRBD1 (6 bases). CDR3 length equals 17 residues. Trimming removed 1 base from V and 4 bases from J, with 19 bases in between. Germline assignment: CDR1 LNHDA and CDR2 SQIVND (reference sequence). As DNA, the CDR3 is TGTGCCAGTAGTATAGGCGGGTTGGGGGGGGCGATCACTGAAGCTTTCTTT. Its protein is CASSIGGLGGAITEAFF.

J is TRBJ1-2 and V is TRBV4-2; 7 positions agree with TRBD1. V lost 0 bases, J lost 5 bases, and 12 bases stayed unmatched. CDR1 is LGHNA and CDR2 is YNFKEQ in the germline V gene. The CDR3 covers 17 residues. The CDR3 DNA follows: TGTGCCAGCAGCCAAGAATTTCTACCCGGGACAGCATATGGCTACACCTTC. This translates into CASSQEFLPGTAYGYTF.

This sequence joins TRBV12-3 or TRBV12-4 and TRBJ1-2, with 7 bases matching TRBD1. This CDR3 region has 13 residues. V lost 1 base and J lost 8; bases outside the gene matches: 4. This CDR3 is CASSLEGAQGYTF. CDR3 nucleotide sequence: TGTGCCAGCAGTTTAGAGGGGGCGCAGGGCTACACCTTC.

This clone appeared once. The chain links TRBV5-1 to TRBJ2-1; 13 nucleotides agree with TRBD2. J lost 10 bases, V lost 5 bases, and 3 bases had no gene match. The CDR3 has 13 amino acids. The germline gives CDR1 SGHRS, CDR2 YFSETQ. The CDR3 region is CASRLAGGNEQFF. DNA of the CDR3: TGCGCCAGCAGACTAGCGGGGGGGAACGAGCAGTTCTTC. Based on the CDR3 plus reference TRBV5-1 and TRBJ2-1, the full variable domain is KAGVTQTPRYLIKTRGQQVTLSCSPISGHRSVSWYQQTPGQGLQFLFEYFSETQRNKGNFPGRFSGRQFSNSRSEMNVSTLELGDSALYLCASRLAGGNEQFFGPGTRLTVL.

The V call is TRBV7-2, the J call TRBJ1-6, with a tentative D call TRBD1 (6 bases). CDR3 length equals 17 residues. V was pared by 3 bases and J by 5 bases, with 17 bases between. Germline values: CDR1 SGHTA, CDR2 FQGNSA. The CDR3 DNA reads TGTGCCAGCAGCTTGAGGCCGGCAGGGGCAAATAATTCACCCCTCCACTTT. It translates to CASSLRPAGANNSPLHF.

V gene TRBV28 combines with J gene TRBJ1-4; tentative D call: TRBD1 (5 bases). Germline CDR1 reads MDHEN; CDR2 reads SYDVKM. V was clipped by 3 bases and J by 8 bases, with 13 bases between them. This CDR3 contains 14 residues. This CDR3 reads CASSFQGVREKLFF. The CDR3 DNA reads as TGTGCCAGCAGTTTTCAAGGGGTTCGGGAAAAACTGTTTTTT.

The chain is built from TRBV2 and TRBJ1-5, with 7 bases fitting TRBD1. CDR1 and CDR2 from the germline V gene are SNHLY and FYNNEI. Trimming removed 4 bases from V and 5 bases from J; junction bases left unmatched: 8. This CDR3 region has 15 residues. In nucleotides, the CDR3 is TGTGCCAGCAGTGGACCTTCAGGGGGAGATCAGCCCCAGCATTTT. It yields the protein CASSGPSGGDQPQHF.

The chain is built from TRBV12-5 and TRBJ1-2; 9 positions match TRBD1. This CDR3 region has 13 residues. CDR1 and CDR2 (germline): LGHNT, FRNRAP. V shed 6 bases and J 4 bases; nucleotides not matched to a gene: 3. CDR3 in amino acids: CASGQGASYGYTF. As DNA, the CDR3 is TGTGCTAGTGGACAGGGGGCGAGCTATGGCTACACCTTC.

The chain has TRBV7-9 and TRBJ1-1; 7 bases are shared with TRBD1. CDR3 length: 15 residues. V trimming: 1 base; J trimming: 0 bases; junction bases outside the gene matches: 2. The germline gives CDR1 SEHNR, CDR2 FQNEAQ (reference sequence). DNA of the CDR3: TGTGCCAGCAGCTTAGGACAGGGTTTGAACACTGAAGCTTTCTTT. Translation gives CASSLGQGLNTEAFF. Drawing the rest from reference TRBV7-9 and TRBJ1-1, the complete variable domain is DTGVSQNPRHKITKRGQNVTFRCDPISEHNRLYWYRQTLGQGPEFLTYFQNEAQLEKSRLLSDRFSAERPKGSFSTLEIQRTEQGDSAMYLCASSLGQGLNTEAFFGQGTRLTVV.

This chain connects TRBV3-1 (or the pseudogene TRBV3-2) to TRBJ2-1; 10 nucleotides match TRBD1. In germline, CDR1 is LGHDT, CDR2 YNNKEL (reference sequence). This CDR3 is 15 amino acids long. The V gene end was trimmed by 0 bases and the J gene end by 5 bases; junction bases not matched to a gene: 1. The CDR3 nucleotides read TGTGCCAGCAGCCAAGATGGACAGGGGGACAATGAGCAGTTCTTC. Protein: CASSQDGQGDNEQFF.

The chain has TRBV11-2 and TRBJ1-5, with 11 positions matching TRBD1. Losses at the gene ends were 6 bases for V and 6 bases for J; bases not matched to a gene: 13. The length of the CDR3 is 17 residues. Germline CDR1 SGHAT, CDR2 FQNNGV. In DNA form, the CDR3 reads TGTGCCAGCAGTCCGGGACAGGGGGGATTATATGGTCAGCCCCAGCATTTT. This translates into CASSPGQGGLYGQPQHF. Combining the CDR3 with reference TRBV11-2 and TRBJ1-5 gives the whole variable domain EAGVAQSPRYKIIEKRQSVAFWCNPISGHATLYWYQQILGQGPKLLIQFQNNGVVDDSQLPKDRFSAERLKGVDSTLKIQPAKLEDSAVYLCASSPGQGGLYGQPQHFGDGTRLSIL.

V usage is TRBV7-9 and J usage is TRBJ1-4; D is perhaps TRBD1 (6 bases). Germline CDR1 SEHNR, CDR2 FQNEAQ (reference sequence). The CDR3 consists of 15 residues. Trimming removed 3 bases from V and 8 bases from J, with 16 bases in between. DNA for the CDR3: TGTGCCAGCAGCTTTTTACCGGACAGCATGGAAAAACTGTTTTTT. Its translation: CASSFLPDSMEKLFF.

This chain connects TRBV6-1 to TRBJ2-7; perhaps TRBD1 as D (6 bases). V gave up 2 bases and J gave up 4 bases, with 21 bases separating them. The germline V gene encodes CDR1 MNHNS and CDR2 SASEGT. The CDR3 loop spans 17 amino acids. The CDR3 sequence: CASSELNPGVAPYEQYF. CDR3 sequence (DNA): TGTGCCAGCAGTGAATTGAACCCAGGGGTCGCACCTTACGAGCAGTACTTC.

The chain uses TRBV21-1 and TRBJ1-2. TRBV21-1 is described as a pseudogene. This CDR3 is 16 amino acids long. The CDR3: CARKKPGVDPIYGYTF. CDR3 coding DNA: TGTGCCAGAAAAAAACCGGGGGTAGACCCAATCTATGGCTACACCTTC.

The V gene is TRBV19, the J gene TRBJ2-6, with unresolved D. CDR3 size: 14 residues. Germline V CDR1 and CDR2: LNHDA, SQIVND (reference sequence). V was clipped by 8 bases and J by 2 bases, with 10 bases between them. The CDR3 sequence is CASSDLAGANVLTF. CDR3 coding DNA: TGTGCCAGTTCAGACTTAGCTGGGGCCAACGTCCTGACTTTC. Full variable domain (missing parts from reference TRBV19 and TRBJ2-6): DGGITQSPKYLFRKEGQNVTLSCEQNLNHDAMYWYRQDPGQGLRLIYYSQIVNDFQKGDIAEGYSVSREKKESFPLTVTSAQKNPTAFYLCASSDLAGANVLTFGAGSRLTVL.

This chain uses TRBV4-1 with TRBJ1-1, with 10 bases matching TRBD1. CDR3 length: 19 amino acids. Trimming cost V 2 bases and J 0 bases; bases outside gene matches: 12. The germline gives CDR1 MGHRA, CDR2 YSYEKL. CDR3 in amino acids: CASSQNLPGQGIMNTEAFF. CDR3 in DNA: TGCGCCAGCAGCCAAAATTTACCGGGACAGGGGATCATGAACACTGAAGCTTTCTTT.

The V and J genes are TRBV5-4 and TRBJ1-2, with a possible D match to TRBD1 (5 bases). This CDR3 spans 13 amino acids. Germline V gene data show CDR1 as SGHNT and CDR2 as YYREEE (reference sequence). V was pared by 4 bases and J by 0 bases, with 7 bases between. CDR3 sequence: CASSETANYGYTF. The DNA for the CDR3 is TGTGCCAGCAGCGAGACAGCTAACTATGGCTACACCTTC.

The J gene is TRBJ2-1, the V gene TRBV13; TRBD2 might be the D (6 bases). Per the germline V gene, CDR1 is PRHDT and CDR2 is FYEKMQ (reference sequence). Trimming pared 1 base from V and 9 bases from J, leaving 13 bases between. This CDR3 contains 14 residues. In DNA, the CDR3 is TGTGCCAGCAGCTTAGCGACCGGGACTCCTGAGCAGTTCTTC. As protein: CASSLATGTPEQFF. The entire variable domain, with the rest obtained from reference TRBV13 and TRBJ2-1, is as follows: AAGVIQSPRHLIKEKRETATLKCYPIPRHDTVYWYQQGPGQDPQFLISFYEKMQSDKGSIPDRFSAQQFSDYHSELNMSSLELGDSALYFCASSLATGTPEQFFGPGTRLTVL.

DNA of the CDR3: TGTGCCAGCAGTCAGACAGGATCCAATCAGCCCCAGCATTTT. As protein: CASSQTGSNQPQHF. The J gene is TRBJ1-5, the V gene TRBV6-5; D might be TRBD1 (6 bases). V lost 5 bases and J 3 bases, leaving 11 bases between the germline ends. Germline V gene lookup returns CDR1 MNHEY and CDR2 SVGAGI. The CDR3 consists of 14 residues.

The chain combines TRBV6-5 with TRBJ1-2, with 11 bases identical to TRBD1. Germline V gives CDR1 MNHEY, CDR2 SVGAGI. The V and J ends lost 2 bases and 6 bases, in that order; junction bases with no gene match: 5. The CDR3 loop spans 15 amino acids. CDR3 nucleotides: TGTGCCAGCAGTTACGACGGACAGGGGGCGAATGGCTACACCTTC. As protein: CASSYDGQGANGYTF.

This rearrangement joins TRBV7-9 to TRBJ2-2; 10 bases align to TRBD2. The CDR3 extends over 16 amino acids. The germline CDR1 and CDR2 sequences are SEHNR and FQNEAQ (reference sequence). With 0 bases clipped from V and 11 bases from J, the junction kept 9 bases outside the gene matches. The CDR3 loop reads CASSLAGTSAGRELFF. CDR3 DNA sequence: TGTGCCAGCAGCTTAGCCGGGACTAGCGCCGGTAGAGAGCTGTTTTTT.

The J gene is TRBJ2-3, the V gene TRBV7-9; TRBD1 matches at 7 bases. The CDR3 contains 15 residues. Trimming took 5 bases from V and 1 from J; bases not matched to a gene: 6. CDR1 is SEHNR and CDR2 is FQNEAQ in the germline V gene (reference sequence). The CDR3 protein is CASSPDRAGTDTQYF. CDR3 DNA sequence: TGTGCCAGCAGCCCCGACAGGGCGGGCACAGATACGCAGTATTTT.

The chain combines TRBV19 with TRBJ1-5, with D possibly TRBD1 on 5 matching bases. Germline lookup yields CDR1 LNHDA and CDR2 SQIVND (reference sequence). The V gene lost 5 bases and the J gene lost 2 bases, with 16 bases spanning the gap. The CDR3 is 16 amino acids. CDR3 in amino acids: CASSLDRGFGNQPQHF. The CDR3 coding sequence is TGTGCCAGTAGTTTGGATAGGGGATTCGGCAATCAGCCCCAGCATTTT.

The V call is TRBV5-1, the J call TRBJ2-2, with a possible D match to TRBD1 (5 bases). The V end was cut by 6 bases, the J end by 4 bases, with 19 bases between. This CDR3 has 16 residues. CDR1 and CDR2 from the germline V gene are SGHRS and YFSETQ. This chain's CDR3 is CASTYLGQISTGELFF. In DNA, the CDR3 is TGCGCCAGCACTTACCTGGGGCAGATATCCACCGGGGAGCTGTTTTTT.